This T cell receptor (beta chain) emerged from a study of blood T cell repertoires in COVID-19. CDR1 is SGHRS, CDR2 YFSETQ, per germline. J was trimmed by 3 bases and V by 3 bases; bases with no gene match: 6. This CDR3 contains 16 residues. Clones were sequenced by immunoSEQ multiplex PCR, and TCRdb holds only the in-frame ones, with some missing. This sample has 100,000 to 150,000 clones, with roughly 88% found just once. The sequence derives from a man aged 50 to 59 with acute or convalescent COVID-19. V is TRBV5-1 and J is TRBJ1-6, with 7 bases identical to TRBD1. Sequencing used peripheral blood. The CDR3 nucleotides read TGCGCCAGCAGCTCTAGAGGGGGCTTCTATAATTCACCCCTCCACTTT. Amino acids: CASSSRGGFYNSPLHF.